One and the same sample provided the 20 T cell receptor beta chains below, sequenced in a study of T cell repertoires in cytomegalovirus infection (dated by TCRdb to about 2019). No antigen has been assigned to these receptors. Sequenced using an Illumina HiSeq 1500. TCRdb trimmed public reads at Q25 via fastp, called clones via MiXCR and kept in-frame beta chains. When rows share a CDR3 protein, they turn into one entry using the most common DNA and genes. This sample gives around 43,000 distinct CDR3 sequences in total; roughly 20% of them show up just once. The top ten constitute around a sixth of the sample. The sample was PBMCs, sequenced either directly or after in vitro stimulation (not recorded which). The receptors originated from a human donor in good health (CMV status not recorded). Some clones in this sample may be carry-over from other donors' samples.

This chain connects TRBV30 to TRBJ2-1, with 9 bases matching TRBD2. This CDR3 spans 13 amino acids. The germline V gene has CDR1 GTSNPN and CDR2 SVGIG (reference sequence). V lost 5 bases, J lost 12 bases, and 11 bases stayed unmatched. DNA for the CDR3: TGTGCCTGGTCGCGGGAGGGCCTCCCAGGGCAGTTCTTC. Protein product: CAWSREGLPGQFF.

The CDR3 loop reads CASRFSVATNEKLFF. CDR3 in DNA: TGTGCCAGCCGATTCTCGGTAGCAACTAATGAAAAACTGTTTTTT. The rearrangement links TRBV28 to TRBJ1-4; D is unclear. Germline CDR1 MDHEN, CDR2 SYDVKM. This CDR3 comprises 15 residues. Trimming removed 8 bases at V and 0 bases at J, with 13 bases between.

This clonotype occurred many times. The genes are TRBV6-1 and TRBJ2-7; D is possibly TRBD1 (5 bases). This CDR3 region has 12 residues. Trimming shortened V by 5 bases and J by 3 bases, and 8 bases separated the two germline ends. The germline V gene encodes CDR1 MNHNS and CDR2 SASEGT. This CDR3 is CASSNQGYEQYF. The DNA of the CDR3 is TGTGCCAGCAGTAACCAGGGCTACGAGCAGTACTTC.

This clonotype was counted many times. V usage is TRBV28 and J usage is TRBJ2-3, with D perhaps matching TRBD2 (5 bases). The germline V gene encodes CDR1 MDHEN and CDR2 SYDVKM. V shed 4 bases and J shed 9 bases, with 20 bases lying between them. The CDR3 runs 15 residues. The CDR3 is CASSSGGQSRRTQYF. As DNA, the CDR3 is TGTGCCAGCAGTTCCGGAGGCCAGTCTCGGCGGACGCAGTATTTT.

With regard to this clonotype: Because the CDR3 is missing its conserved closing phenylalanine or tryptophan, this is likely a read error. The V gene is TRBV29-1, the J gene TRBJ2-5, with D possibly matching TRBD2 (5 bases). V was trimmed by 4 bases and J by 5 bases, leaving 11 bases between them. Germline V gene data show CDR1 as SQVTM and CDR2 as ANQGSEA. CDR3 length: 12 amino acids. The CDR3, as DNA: TGCAGCGTTGTCCCTAGCCGGGAGACCCAGTACTAC. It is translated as CSVVPSRETQYY.

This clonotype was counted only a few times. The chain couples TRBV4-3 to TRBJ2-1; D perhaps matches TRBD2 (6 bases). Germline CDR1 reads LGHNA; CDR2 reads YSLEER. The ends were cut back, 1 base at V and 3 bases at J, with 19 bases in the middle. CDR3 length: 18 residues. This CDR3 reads CASSQARSGSNYYNEQFF. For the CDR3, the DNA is TGCGCCAGCAGCCAAGCCAGAAGCGGGTCGAATTACTACAATGAGCAGTTCTTC.

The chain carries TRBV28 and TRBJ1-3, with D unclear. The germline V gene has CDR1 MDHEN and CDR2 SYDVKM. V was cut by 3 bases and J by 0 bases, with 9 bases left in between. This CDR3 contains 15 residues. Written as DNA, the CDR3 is TGTGCCAGCAGTTTTCGGGTCATCTCTGGAAACACCATATATTTT. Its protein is CASSFRVISGNTIYF.

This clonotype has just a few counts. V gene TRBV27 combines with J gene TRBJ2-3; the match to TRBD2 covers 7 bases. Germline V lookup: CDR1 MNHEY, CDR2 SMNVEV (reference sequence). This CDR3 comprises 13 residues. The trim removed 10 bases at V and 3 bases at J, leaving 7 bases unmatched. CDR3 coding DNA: TGTGCCACCGGGGGGTTAGGGACAGATACGCAGTATTTT. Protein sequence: CATGGLGTDTQYF.

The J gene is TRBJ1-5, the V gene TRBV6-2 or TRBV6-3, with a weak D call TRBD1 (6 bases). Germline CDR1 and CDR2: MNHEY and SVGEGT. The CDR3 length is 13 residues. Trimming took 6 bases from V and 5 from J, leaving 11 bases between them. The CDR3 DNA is TGTGCCAGCAGGAAAACAGGGCATCAGCCCCAGCATTTT. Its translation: CASRKTGHQPQHF.

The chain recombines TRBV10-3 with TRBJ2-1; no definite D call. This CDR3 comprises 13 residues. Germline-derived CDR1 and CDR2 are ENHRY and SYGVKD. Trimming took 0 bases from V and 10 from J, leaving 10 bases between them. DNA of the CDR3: TGTGCCATCAGTGAGTCGGAGAGGAGCGAGCAGTTCTTC. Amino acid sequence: CAISESERSEQFF.

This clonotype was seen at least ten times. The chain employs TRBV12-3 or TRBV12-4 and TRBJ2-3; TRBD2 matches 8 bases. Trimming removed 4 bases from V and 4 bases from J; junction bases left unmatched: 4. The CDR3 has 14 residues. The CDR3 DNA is TGTGCCAGCAGTTACGGGGGGGAGCCAGATACGCAGTATTTT. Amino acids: CASSYGGEPDTQYF.

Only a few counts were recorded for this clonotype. This CDR3 is CASSPLRGQQETQYF. The CDR3 DNA sequence: TGTGCCAGCTCACCACTTCGAGGGCAGCAAGAGACCCAGTACTTC. This chain links TRBV18 with TRBJ2-5, with a possible D match to TRBD2 (5 bases). V lost 1 base to trimming and J lost 2 bases, with 11 bases between them. The CDR3 has 15 residues. The germline gives CDR1 KGHSH, CDR2 LQKENI.

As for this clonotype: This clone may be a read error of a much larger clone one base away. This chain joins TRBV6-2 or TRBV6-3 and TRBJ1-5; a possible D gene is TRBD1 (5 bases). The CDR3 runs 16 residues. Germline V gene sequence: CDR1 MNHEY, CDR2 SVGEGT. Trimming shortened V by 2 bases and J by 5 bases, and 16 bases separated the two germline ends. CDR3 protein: CASSYLPGLLYQPQHF. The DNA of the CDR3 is TGTGCCAGCAGTTACCTGCCGGGACTCCTTTATCAGCCCCAGCATTTT.

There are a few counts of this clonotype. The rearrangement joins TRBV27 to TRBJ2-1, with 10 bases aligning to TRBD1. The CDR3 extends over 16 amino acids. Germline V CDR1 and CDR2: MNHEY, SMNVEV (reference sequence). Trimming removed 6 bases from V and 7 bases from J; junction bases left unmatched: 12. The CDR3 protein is CASRVPRGQGKNEQFF. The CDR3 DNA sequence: TGTGCCAGCAGAGTGCCCAGGGGACAGGGGAAGAATGAGCAGTTCTTC.

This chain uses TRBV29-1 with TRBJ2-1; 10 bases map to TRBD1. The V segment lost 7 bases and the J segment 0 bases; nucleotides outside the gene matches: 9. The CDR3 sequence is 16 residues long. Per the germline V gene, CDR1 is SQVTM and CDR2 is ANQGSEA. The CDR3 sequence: CSATGGASLSYNEQFF. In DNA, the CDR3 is TGCAGCGCGACAGGGGGCGCATCCCTCTCCTACAATGAGCAGTTCTTC.

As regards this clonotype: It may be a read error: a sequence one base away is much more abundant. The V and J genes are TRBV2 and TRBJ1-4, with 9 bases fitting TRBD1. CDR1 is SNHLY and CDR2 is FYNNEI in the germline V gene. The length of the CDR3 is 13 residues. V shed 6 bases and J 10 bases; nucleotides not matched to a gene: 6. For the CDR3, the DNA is TGTGCCAGCAGCGGACAGGGGCGAGGAAAACTGTTTTTT. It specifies CASSGQGRGKLFF.

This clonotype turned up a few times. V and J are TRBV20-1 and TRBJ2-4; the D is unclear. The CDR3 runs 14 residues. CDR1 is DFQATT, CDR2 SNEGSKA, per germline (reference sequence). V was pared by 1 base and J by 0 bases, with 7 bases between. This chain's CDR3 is CSARGLLAKNIQYF. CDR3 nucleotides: TGCAGTGCTAGAGGACTCCTAGCCAAAAACATTCAGTACTTC.

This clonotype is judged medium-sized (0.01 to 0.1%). The CDR3 loop is CSVEEVGQQGEKLFF. The CDR3 DNA follows: TGCAGCGTTGAAGAAGTGGGACAGCAAGGTGAAAAACTGTTTTTT. This chain connects TRBV29-1 to TRBJ1-4; TRBD1 matches at 7 bases. With V trimmed by 0 bases and J by 7 bases, 8 bases remained unmatched. The CDR3 has 15 residues. CDR1 and CDR2 from the germline V gene are SQVTM and ANQGSEA. The whole variable domain, filled in from reference TRBV29-1 and TRBJ1-4, reads SAVISQKPSRDICQRGTSLTIQCQVDSQVTMMFWYRQQPGQSLTLIATANQGSEATYESGFVIDKFPISRPNLTFSTLTVSNMSPEDSSIYLCSVEEVGQQGEKLFFGSGTQLSVL.

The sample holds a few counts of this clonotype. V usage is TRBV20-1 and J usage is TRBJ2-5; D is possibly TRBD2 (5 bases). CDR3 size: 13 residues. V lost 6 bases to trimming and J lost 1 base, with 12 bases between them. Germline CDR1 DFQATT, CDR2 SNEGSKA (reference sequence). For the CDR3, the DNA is TGCAGTGCCCAATTGGGAGTCCAAGAGACCCAGTACTTC. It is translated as CSAQLGVQETQYF.

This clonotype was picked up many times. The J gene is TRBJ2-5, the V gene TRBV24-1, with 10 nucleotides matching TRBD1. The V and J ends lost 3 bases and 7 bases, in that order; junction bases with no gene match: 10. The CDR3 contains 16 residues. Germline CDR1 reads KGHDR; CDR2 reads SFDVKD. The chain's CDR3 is CATSDLRQGAMGTQYF. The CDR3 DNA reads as TGTGCCACCAGTGATCTCAGACAGGGGGCCATGGGGACCCAGTACTTC.